The rows below give T cell receptor beta chains drawn from one sample of a study of STAT5B mutations in CD4+ large granular lymphocyte leukemia. The protocol was immunoSEQ multiplex PCR, while the TCRdb copy is restricted to in-frame clones and leaves out a portion. The sample includes some 40,000 clones, 80% to 90% of them seen just once. The sample was CD4+ T cells from blood buffy coats. The receptors were sampled from a human donor in good health. CDR3s include the opening cysteine and the closing phenylalanine or tryptophan. A D gene is named only where the DNA matches it firmly. Only part of the rows carry a size: once, few, many, or a class if the clone is expanded.

D gene,clone size,J gene,V gene,CDR3 DNA,CDR3 protein
TRBD1,-,TRBJ2-1,TRBV29-1,TGCAGCGGTCCGGGACAGGGAGGGAATGAGCAGTTCTTC,CSGPGQGGNEQFF
TRBD1,-,TRBJ2-7,TRBV6-1,TGTGCCAGCAGTGAATGGGGACAGACCTCCTACGAGCAGTACTTC,CASSEWGQTSYEQYF
-,-,TRBJ2-3,TRBV19,TGTGCCAGTAGGCCCCGCGGAGGAACAGATACGCAGTATTTT,CASRPRGGTDTQYF
-,-,TRBJ2-5,TRBV6-6,TGTGCCAGCAGTGGTCAGGGGAACCAAGAGACCCAGTACTTC,CASSGQGNQETQYF
TRBD1,-,TRBJ2-7,TRBV2,TGTGCCAGCAGTTTTACAGGGGGTTACGAGCAGTACTTC,CASSFTGGYEQYF
-,-,TRBJ2-3,TRBV11-1,TGTGCCAGCAGGGCTCGAAGGCTAGCGTCAGATACGCAGTATTTT,CASRARRLASDTQYF
-,-,TRBJ2-1,TRBV7-3,TGTGCCAGCAGCTTCGACTCAACGGGGTCCTACAATGAGCAGTTCTTC,CASSFDSTGSYNEQFF
TRBD1,-,TRBJ2-1,TRBV7-2,TGTGCCAGCACATCCCTAGCCCCAGGGGGTGAGCAGTTCTTC,CASTSLAPGGEQFF
-,-,TRBJ2-1,TRBV14,TGTGCCAGCAGCCAAGATGTAGGGGGGGCCCCCAATGAGCAGTTCTTC,CASSQDVGGAPNEQFF
-,-,TRBJ2-7,TRBV7-2,TGTGCCAGCAGCATAGGACATTACTCCTACGAGCAGTACTTC,CASSIGHYSYEQYF
TRBD2,-,TRBJ2-1,TRBV5-4,TGTGCCAGCAGCTTGGCCCCGGGACTAGCATTCAATGAGCAGTTCTTC,CASSLAPGLAFNEQFF
-,-,TRBJ1-5,TRBV11-2,TGTGCCAGCAGCCCTCAGGGTGGCGGCCAGCCCCAGCATTTT,CASSPQGGGQPQHF
TRBD2,-,TRBJ2-4,TRBV19,TGTGCCAGTAGTATAGAAACGACTAGCGGGAGGGTTGGGGCCAAAAACATTCAGTACTTC,CASSIETTSGRVGAKNIQYF
-,-,TRBJ1-5,TRBV27,TGTGCCAGCAGGCCGCCCCAGCATTTT,CASRPPQHF
-,-,TRBJ2-1,TRBV20-1,TGCAGTGCTAGAGGGGGCTATGAGCAGTTCTTC,CSARGGYEQFF
-,-,TRBJ1-5,TRBV7-8,TGTGCCAGCAGCTTATCTCGGACGGTGTCCAATCAGCCCCAGCATTTT,CASSLSRTVSNQPQHF
-,-,TRBJ1-5,TRBV14,TGTGCCAGCAGCCCCGGGGGGAAAGATAGCAATCAGCCCCAGCATTTT,CASSPGGKDSNQPQHF
TRBD2,-,TRBJ2-7,TRBV27,TGTGCCAGCAGTTCTCCGAGGGGAGCGGGGAACTACGAGCAGTACTTC,CASSSPRGAGNYEQYF
TRBD1,-,TRBJ1-1,TRBV29-1,TGCAGCGTTGAAGATAGTATGGGCAGGGGGCTAGGAGCTTTCTTT,CSVEDSMGRGLGAFF
TRBD1,-,TRBJ2-7,TRBV6-5,TGTGCCAGCAGTCAGGGACAGACCTACGAGCAGTACTTC,CASSQGQTYEQYF
-,-,TRBJ1-1,TRBV4-3,TGCGCCAGCAGCCAAGATCCCGACAGGATGGGCACTGAAGCTTTCTTT,CASSQDPDRMGTEAFF
-,-,TRBJ2-1,TRBV7-6,TGTGCCAGCAGCTGGCAGGGGTACAATGAGCAGTTCTTC,CASSWQGYNEQFF
TRBD2,once,TRBJ2-7,TRBV7-9,TGTGCCGGAGGGACTAGCGGGAGTGTCGAGCAGTACTTC,CAGGTSGSVEQYF
TRBD2,-,TRBJ2-7,TRBV10-3,TGTGCCATCAGTCAAGCGGGAAGCTCCTACGAGCAGTACTTC,CAISQAGSSYEQYF
-,-,TRBJ2-3,TRBV30,TGTGCCTGGAGTGTACAGTCGGAGTCAGATACGCAGTATTTT,CAWSVQSESDTQYF
-,-,TRBJ1-5,TRBV19,TGTGCCAGTAGTATAACCTACAGAACGTACAGGGCCCAGCATTTT,CASSITYRTYRAQHF
-,-,TRBJ2-1,TRBV27,TGTGCCAGCAGTTTATTCCCAGGGTTATCGCTCGAGCAGTTCTTC,CASSLFPGLSLEQFF
-,-,TRBJ1-2,TRBV2,TGTGCCAGCAGTGAAACCTACCATGGCTACACCTTC,CASSETYHGYTF
-,-,TRBJ2-5,TRBV27,TGTGCCAGCAGTTTAGAAGGCCCCCGGATCGGGAACCAGTACTTC,CASSLEGPRIGNQYF
-,-,TRBJ1-2,TRBV5-1,TGCGCCAGTTCTGGGGGAATTGACGGTGGCTACACCTTC,CASSGGIDGGYTF
-,-,TRBJ1-2,TRBV6-1,TGTGCCAGCAGTGACAGATTTCAGGGTTCAGGCGGCTACACCTTC,CASSDRFQGSGGYTF
-,-,TRBJ2-1,TRBV7-2,TGTGCCAGCAGCTTAGAACGGGCGGGCCGTAATGAGCAGTTCTTC,CASSLERAGRNEQFF
TRBD1,-,TRBJ2-7,TRBV7-9,TGTGCCAGCAGCTCAGGGGGTAACGAGCAGTACTTC,CASSSGGNEQYF
-,-,TRBJ1-1,TRBV19,TGTGCCAGTAGTATTACAGCGAACACTGAAGCTTTCTTT,CASSITANTEAFF
-,-,TRBJ2-1,TRBV19,TGTGCCAGTAGTTCCTTAACTGGTTACAATGAGCAGTTCTTC,CASSSLTGYNEQFF
-,-,TRBJ2-7,TRBV7-2,TGTGCCAGCAGCCCCAGCGGAATCTCCTACGAGCAGTACTTC,CASSPSGISYEQYF
-,-,TRBJ2-1,TRBV5-1,TGCGCCAGCAGCCCGGCCGGGGTGGGGGCGGGACGGAATGAGCAGTTCTTC,CASSPAGVGAGRNEQFF
-,-,TRBJ2-2,TRBV19,TGTGCCAGTAGTATACAGGGGGGTAAAGCCGGGGAGCTGTTTTTT,CASSIQGGKAGELFF
-,-,TRBJ2-1,TRBV6-5,TGTGCCAGCAGTTCACGGGGGGCAGGGGAGTTCTTC,CASSSRGAGEFF
-,-,TRBJ1-4,TRBV2,TGTGCCAGGGGGGGGCCAGCAACTAATGAAAAACTGTTTTTT,CARGGPATNEKLFF
-,-,TRBJ2-3,TRBV10-3,TGTGCCATCCGAGAGGCCCTCACTTTTACAGATACGCAGTATTTT,CAIREALTFTDTQYF
-,few,TRBJ1-1,TRBV27,TGTGCCAGCCAAAGGCGGGCAGGGAACACTGAAGCTTTCTTT,CASQRRAGNTEAFF
-,-,TRBJ1-5,TRBV2,TGTGCCAGCAGCACGGGCCGTTATCGCAATCAGCCCCAGCATTTT,CASSTGRYRNQPQHF
TRBD1,few,TRBJ1-2,TRBV10-3,TGTGCCATCAGTCCTTCGGGACAGAGGAACGGCTACACCTTC,CAISPSGQRNGYTF
-,once,TRBJ1-1,TRBV5-1,TGCGCCAGCAATGCAGGGGCAAACACTGAAGCTTTCTTT,CASNAGANTEAFF
TRBD2,-,TRBJ2-5,TRBV18,TGTGCCAGCTCACGTGGCGGGAGTTTACAAGAGACCCAGTACTTC,CASSRGGSLQETQYF
TRBD1,once,TRBJ2-7,TRBV7-9,TGTGCCAGCAGCTCGAGCCCCGTAACAGGGGGGAGGAGCTCCTACGAGCAGTACTTC,CASSSSPVTGGRSSYEQYF
TRBD2,few,TRBJ2-1,TRBV10-1,TGCGCCAGCAGTGAGTCGAGGGGTCCTGCACGACTAGCGGTTTACAATGAGCAGTTCTTC,CASSESRGPARLAVYNEQFF
TRBD1,-,TRBJ1-2,TRBV27,TGTGCCAGCAGTTCGGACAGGGGAGCTAACTATGGCTACACCTTC,CASSSDRGANYGYTF